Below, 9 T cell receptor beta chains from the same sample are listed, as sequenced in a study of blood T cell repertoires in COVID-19. Clones were read by immunoSEQ multiplex PCR, and TCRdb kept only the in-frame ones, dropping some. This table holds about 290,000 clones, around 89% found once. Sequences were obtained from peripheral blood. The receptors here all came from a man aged 35-49 years with acute or convalescent COVID-19.

The chain joins TRBV7-6 to TRBJ1-2; D uncertain. Deletions cut 2 bases from V and 10 bases from J, with 20 bases between. In germline, CDR1 is SGHVS, CDR2 FNYEAQ. CDR3 length equals 15 residues. The CDR3 DNA follows: TGTGCCAGCAGCTTAAAGACATGGTCCACAGTTGACTACACCTTC. Protein product: CASSLKTWSTVDYTF. Full variable domain (missing parts from reference TRBV7-6 and TRBJ1-2): GAGVSQSPRYKVTKRGQDVALRCDPISGHVSLYWYRQALGQGPEFLTYFNYEAQQDKSGLPNDRFSAERPEGSISTLTIQRTEQRDSAMYRCASSLKTWSTVDYTFGSGTRLTVV.

The chain joins TRBV6-5 to TRBJ1-1, with D possibly TRBD1 on 6 matching bases. The CDR3 consists of 12 residues. Per the germline V gene, CDR1 is MNHEY and CDR2 is SVGAGI. Trimming stripped 10 bases from V and 1 base from J, with 10 bases between. The CDR3 DNA is TGTGCCACCGCACAGGGGAACACTGAAGCTTTCTTT. Amino acids: CATAQGNTEAFF.

The chain carries TRBV2 and TRBJ1-4, with TRBD1 identical over 8 bases. Germline V gene data show CDR1 as SNHLY and CDR2 as FYNNEI. CDR3 size: 15 residues. Trimming at V came to 6 bases and at J to 7 bases, leaving 10 bases not matched to a gene. The CDR3 spells CASSRQGLVGEKLFF. CDR3 nucleotide sequence: TGTGCCAGCAGCCGACAGGGGTTAGTAGGTGAAAAACTGTTTTTT.

The gene calls are TRBV6-5 and TRBJ1-2; perhaps TRBD1 as D (5 bases). The germline V and J ends were trimmed by 6 bases and 8 bases, with 19 bases remaining between them. The CDR3 runs 14 residues. Germline V gene data show CDR1 as MNHEY and CDR2 as SVGAGI. This CDR3 reads CASRQNQGLGGYTF. CDR3 coding DNA: TGTGCCAGCAGACAGAACCAGGGCTTGGGCGGCTACACCTTC.

The chain links TRBV30 to TRBJ1-3; 7 nucleotides line up with TRBD1. Germline CDR1 reads GTSNPN; CDR2 reads SVGIG (reference sequence). Trimming cost V 4 bases and J 7 bases; bases outside gene matches: 7. The CDR3 is 13 residues long. CDR3 loop: CAWMTGLGNTIYF. The CDR3 nucleotides are TGTGCCTGGATGACAGGGCTTGGGAACACCATATATTTT.

This chain uses TRBV6-5 with TRBJ1-5; 8 bases map to TRBD1. The CDR3 length is 15 residues. Unmatched junction bases numbered 5, after V lost 5 bases and J lost 2 bases. The V gene's germline CDR1 is MNHEY and CDR2 SVGAGI. This CDR3 reads CASSTWGQGNQPQHF. CDR3 nucleotide sequence: TGTGCCAGCAGTACGTGGGGACAGGGCAATCAGCCCCAGCATTTT.

The chain is built from TRBV11-2 and TRBJ2-3; D gene unclear. The V end lost 2 bases, the J end lost 6 bases, and 6 bases lay between the germline ends. The CDR3 loop spans 12 amino acids. The germline V gene encodes CDR1 SGHAT and CDR2 FQNNGV. This CDR3 reads CASSLLQDTQYF. The CDR3 DNA reads as TGTGCCAGCAGCTTATTGCAGGATACGCAGTATTTT. Filled out from reference TRBV11-2 and TRBJ2-3, the complete variable domain reads EAGVAQSPRYKIIEKRQSVAFWCNPISGHATLYWYQQILGQGPKLLIQFQNNGVVDDSQLPKDRFSAERLKGVDSTLKIQPAKLEDSAVYLCASSLLQDTQYFGPGTRLTVL.

The chain combines TRBV7-9 with TRBJ2-7; D is unresolved. The CDR3 sequence is 13 residues long. Germline lookup yields CDR1 SEHNR and CDR2 FQNEAQ (reference sequence). The V end lost 3 bases, the J end lost 3 bases, and 9 bases lay between the germline ends. This chain's CDR3 is CASSFYAGYEQYF. The CDR3 bases are TGTGCCAGCAGCTTCTATGCCGGCTACGAGCAGTACTTC.

V and J are TRBV30 and TRBJ1-5; no clear D gene. This CDR3 has 13 residues. Trimming stripped 6 bases from V and 1 base from J, with 10 bases between. Looked up from germline, CDR1 is GTSNPN and CDR2 is SVGIG (reference sequence). CDR3 protein: CACSQRSNQPQHF. DNA for the CDR3: TGTGCCTGTTCCCAGAGGAGCAATCAGCCCCAGCATTTT.